This T cell receptor (beta chain) stems from a study of T cells in tuberculosis. The germline V gene has CDR1 SGHRS and CDR2 YFSETQ. Trimming left V 0 bases short and J 6 bases short, with 16 bases between. The CDR3 contains 16 residues. Only in-frame clones appear in the TCRdb table, and some are missing; sequencing was by immunoSEQ multiplex PCR. The sample has more than 30,000 clones; around 94% are singletons. As for time point: new active TB diagnosis, blood taken before or within 7 days of starting treatment. Patients were newly diagnosed, HIV-seronegative, and aged 18 or older. Sequenced material: PBMCs, taken at tuberculosis diagnosis. J is TRBJ2-1 and V is TRBV5-1; TRBD1 is a possible D gene (5 bases). The sequence was collected from an adult with tuberculosis. In DNA form, the CDR3 reads TGCGCCAGCAGCTTGGTCCATACTCAGGGTCCCAATGAGCAGTTCTTC. Translation gives CASSLVHTQGPNEQFF.